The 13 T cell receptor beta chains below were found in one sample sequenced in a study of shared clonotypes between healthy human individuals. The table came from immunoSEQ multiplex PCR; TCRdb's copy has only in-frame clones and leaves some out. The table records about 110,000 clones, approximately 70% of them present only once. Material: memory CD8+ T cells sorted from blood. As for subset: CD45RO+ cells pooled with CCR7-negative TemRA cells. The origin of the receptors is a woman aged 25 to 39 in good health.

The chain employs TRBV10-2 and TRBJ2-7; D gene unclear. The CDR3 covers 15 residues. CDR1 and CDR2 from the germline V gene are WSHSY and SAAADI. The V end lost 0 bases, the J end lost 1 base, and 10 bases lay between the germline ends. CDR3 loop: CASSESSVKSYEQYF. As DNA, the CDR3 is TGCGCCAGCAGTGAGTCGTCAGTCAAGTCCTACGAGCAGTACTTC.

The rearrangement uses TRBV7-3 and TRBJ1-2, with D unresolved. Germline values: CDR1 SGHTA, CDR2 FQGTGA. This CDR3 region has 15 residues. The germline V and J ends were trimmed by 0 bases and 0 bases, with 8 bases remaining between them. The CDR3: CASSLTGSSNYGYTF. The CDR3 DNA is TGTGCCAGCAGCTTAACGGGGAGTTCTAACTATGGCTACACCTTC.

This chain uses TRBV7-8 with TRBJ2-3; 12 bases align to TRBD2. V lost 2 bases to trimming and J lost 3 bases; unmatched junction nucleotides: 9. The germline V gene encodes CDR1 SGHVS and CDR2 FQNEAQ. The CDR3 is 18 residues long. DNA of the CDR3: TGTGCCAGCAGCTTACCACTAGCGGGAGGCAAGTTAACAGATACGCAGTATTTT. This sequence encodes CASSLPLAGGKLTDTQYF.

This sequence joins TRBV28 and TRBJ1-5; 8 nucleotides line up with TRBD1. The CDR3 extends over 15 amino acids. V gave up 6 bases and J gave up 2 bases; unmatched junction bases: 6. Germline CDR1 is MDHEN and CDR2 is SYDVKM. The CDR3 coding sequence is TGTGCCAGCAGCCCTCAGGGGGCGGGCAATCAGCCCCAGCATTTT. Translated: CASSPQGAGNQPQHF.

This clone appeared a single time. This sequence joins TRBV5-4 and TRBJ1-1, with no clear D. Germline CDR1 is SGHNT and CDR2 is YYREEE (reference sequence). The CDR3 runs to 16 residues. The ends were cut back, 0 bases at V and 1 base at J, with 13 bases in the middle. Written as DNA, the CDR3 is TGTGCCAGCAGCTTGGCCCCTTGGCAACCGAACACTGAAGCTTTCTTT. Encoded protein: CASSLAPWQPNTEAFF.

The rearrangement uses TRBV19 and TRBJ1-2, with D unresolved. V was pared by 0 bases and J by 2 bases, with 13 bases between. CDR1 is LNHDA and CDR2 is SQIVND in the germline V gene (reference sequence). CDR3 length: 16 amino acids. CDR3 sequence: CASSIEWSGKNYGYTF. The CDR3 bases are TGTGCCAGTAGTATAGAATGGTCCGGCAAAAACTATGGCTACACCTTC.

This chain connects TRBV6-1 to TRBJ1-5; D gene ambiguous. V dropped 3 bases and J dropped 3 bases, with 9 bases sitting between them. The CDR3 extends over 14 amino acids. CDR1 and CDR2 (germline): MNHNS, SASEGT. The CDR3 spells CASSDLAFNQPQHF. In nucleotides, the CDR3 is TGTGCCAGCAGTGATTTGGCATTCAATCAGCCCCAGCATTTT.

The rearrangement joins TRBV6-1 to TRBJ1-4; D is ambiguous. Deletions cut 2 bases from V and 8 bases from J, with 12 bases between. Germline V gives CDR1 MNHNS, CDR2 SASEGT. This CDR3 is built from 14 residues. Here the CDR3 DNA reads TGTGCCAGCAGTGAACTCCCTCGAGGGGAAAAACTGTTTTTT. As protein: CASSELPRGEKLFF.

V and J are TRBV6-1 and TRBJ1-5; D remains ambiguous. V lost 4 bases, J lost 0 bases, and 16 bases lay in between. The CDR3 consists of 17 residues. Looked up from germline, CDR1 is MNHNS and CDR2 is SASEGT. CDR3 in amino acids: CASSGVFLSSSNQPQHF. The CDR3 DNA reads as TGTGCCAGCAGTGGCGTATTCTTATCGAGTAGCAATCAGCCCCAGCATTTT.

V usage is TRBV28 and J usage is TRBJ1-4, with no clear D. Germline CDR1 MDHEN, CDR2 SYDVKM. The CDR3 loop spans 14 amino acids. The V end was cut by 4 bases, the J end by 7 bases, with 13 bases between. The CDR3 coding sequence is TGTGCCAGCAGTTCTCCGAGGGAGGGTGAAAAACTGTTTTTT. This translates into CASSSPREGEKLFF.

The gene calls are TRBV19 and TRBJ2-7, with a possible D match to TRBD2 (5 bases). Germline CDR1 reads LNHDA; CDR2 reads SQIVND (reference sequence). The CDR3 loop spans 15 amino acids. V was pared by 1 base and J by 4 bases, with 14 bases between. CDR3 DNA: TGTGCCAGTAGTATAGTCGAGGGCTTGGCGTACGAGCAGTACTTC. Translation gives CASSIVEGLAYEQYF.

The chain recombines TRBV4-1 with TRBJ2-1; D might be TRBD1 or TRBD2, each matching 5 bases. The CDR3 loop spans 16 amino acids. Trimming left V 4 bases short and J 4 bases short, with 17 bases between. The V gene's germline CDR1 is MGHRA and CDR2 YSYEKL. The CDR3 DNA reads TGCGCCAGCAGCCTCCCCTCGGGACCACAGTACAATGAGCAGTTCTTC. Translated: CASSLPSGPQYNEQFF.

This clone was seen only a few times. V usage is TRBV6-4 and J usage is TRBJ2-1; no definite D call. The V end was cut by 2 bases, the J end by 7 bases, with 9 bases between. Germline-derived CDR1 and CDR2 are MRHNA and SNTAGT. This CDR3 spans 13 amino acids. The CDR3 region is CASSDRPENEQFF. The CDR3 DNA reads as TGTGCCAGCAGTGACCGGCCAGAAAATGAGCAGTTCTTC.